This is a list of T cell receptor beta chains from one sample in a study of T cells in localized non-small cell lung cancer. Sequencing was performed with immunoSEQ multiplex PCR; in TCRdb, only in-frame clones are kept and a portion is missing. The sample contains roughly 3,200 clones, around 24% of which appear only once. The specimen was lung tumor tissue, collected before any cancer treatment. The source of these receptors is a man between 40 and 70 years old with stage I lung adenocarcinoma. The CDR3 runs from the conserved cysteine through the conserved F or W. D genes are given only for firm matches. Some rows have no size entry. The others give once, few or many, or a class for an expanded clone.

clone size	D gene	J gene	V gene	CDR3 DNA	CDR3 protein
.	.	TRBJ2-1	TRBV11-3	TGTGCCAGCAGCTTAAGGAATTCCTACAATGAGCAGTTCTTC	CASSLRNSYNEQFF
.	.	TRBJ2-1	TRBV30	TGTGCCTGGAGTGGGGACTCCAATGAGCAGTTCTTC	CAWSGDSNEQFF
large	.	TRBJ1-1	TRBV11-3	TGTGCCAGCAGCAAGGGACACCCGAACACTGAAGCTTTCTTT	CASSKGHPNTEAFF
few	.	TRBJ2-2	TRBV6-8	TGTGCCAGCATGGGTACCGCGGGCACCGGGGAGCTGTTTTTT	CASMGTAGTGELFF
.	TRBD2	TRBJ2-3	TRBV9	TGTGCCAGCAGCGTAGCAGGGACTAGCGGGGGGCTCAGCACAGATACGCAGTATTTT	CASSVAGTSGGLSTDTQYF
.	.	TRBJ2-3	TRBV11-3	TGTGCCAGCAGCTCAGGGACTCCTCGATACACAGATACGCAGTATTTT	CASSSGTPRYTDTQYF
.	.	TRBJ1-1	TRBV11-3	TGTGCCAGCAGCTTAGACCAGACAACCTTAACTGAAGCTTTCTTT	CASSLDQTTLTEAFF
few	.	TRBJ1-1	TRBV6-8	TGTGCCAGCAGTTATGGTGACAGAGGGAACACTGAAGCTTTCTTT	CASSYGDRGNTEAFF
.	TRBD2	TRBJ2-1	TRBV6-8	TGTGCCAGCAGTTACAGGTTAGCGGGGGGGAATGAGCAGTTCTTC	CASSYRLAGGNEQFF
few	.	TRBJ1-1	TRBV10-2	TGCGCCAGCAGTGGAGGAATGAACACTGAAGCTTTCTTT	CASSGGMNTEAFF
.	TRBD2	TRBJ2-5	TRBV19	TGTGCCAGTAGTATAAGTGCTAGCGGGTACCAAGAGACCCAGTACTTC	CASSISASGYQETQYF
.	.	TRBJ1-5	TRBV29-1	TGCAGCGTTGCGGGAGAAGGCCCTGGGCAGCCCCAGCATTTT	CSVAGEGPGQPQHF
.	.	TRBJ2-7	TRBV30	TGTGCCTGGAGCGGTCAGGCGATGTACGAGCAGTACTTC	CAWSGQAMYEQYF
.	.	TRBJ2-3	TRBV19	TGTGCCAGTAGTAATTTGAGAGGGTTAGGTTCAGATACGCAGTATTTT	CASSNLRGLGSDTQYF
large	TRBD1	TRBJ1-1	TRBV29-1	TGCAGCGTTGGAGAACAGGGGGGTTTCTGGACTGAAGCTTTCTTT	CSVGEQGGFWTEAFF
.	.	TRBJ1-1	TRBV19	TGTGCCAGTAGTGAAGTGTTACAAGGGCAGAACACTGAAGCTTTCTTT	CASSEVLQGQNTEAFF
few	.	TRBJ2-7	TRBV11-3	TGTGCCAGCAGCTTAGTCGGGCCTTGGGACGAGCAGTACTTC	CASSLVGPWDEQYF
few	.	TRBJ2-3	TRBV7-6	TGTGCCAGCAGCCACAATGGCGGGGACACAGATACGCAGTATTTT	CASSHNGGDTDTQYF
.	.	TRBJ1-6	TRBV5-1	TGCGCCAGCAGCCATGGCGTGGAACATTCACCCCTCCACTTT	CASSHGVEHSPLHF
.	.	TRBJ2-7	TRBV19	TGTGCCAGTAGCCTGGACAGCCACTACGAGCAGTACTTC	CASSLDSHYEQYF
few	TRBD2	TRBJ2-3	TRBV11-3	TGTGCCAGCAGCTTGGCCGGAACGGGGGGTACAGATACGCAGTATTTT	CASSLAGTGGTDTQYF
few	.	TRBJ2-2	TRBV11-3	TGTGCCAGCAGCCCCTTGTCCAGGAACACCGGGGAGCTGTTTTTT	CASSPLSRNTGELFF
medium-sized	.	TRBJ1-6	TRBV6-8	TGTGCCAGCAGCTGGGGGGCTCCTGGGTCACCCCTCCACTTT	CASSWGAPGSPLHF
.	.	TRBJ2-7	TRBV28	TGTGCCAGCAGTTTAAACTTGGGGGAGCAGTACTTC	CASSLNLGEQYF
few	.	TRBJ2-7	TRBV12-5	TGTGCCAGCGGCAGGACTCCCTACGAGCAGTACTTC	CASGRTPYEQYF
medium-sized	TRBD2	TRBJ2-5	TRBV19	TGTGCCACCAATCGGGGACTAGGCAGACAAGAGACCCAGTACTTC	CATNRGLGRQETQYF
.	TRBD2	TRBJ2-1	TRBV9	TGTGCCAGCAGCGACCGGGACTACTACAATGAGCAGTTCTTC	CASSDRDYYNEQFF
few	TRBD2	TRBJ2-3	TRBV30	TGTGCCTGCCCGCGGGGGGGACTCACAGATACGCAGTATTTT	CACPRGGLTDTQYF
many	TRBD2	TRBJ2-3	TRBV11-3	TGTGCCAGCAGCCAACAGCGGGGGGTCACAGATACGCAGTATTTT	CASSQQRGVTDTQYF